This TCR beta chain was profiled in a study of cytomegalovirus exposure and HLA in healthy donors. The overall study: Most genotyped donors, approximately 77% of around 370, had Caucasian-associated genetic ancestry.

The PCR used 60 Vbeta and 13 Jbeta primers. Only in-frame clones appear in the TCRdb table, and some are missing; sequencing was by immunoSEQ multiplex PCR. The sample includes around 37,000 clones, over 70% of them seen just once. CDR3 size: 16 residues. The germline V and J ends were trimmed by 2 bases and 7 bases, with 18 bases remaining between them. Per the germline V gene, CDR1 is MDHEN and CDR2 is SYDVKM. About this clone itself: Its antigen is unidentified.

Study findings and constraints: TCR sequences were mostly rare, though some public TCRs occurred in many donors. Several top significant clusters appeared, in a later analysis, to be linked to common viral pathogens.

The TCR was taken from a man aged 45 to 65 in good health and CMV-seronegative. The source material was PBMCs. The gene calls are TRBV28 and TRBJ1-5; D not resolved. CDR3 region: CASSLGGFGQNQPQHF. In nucleotides, the CDR3 is TGTGCCAGCAGTTTAGGAGGCTTCGGGCAGAACCAGCCCCAGCATTTT.